This T cell receptor (beta chain) was sequenced in a study of CXCR3-negative and CXCR3-positive naive CD8 T cells. Whole-study findings and limits: Because surface CD5 did not distinguish the naive subsets, TCR strength was inferred from TRB CDR3 properties. Expression of CXCR3 was partially reduced after cryopreservation, and fresh PBMCs were used in most assays. Naive cells with CXCR3 showed TRB CDR3s that were more hydrophobic than those in CXCR3-negative naive cells. High diversity, comparable across both naive subsets, contrasted with much lower diversity in memory CD8+ cells.

Note on this clonotype: Its target is not known.

The CDR3 length is 15 residues. Through 5' RACE with UMI labels, the TRB cDNA libraries were prepared. With the 5' RACE reads reprocessed, TCRdb shows one record per CDR3 protein and no DNA. The sample is made up of over 100,000 distinct CDR3 sequences, and the top ten hold 0.41% of it. The sequence was collected from a human donor in good health. Some clones in this sample may be carry-over from other donors' samples. Material for sequencing was naive CXCR3+ CD8+ T cells from blood. The subset: CD45RO-CCR7+CD27+CD95- naive CD8+ T cells expressing CXCR3 (TNR3+). The V gene is TRBV12-3 or TRBV12-4, the J gene TRBJ2-2; TCRdb lists TRBD1, though no DNA is available to test this call. CDR3: CASTGQGVTTGELFF.